This record looks at one T cell receptor beta chain sequence and its context. This entry comes from a study of T cell changes during pregnancy in multiple sclerosis. TCRdb's table, derived via immunoSEQ multiplex PCR, lists solely in-frame clones and lacks some. The sample has under 130,000 clones, approximately 90% seen once. The germline CDR1 and CDR2 sequences are ENHRY and SYGVKD. Trimming shortened V by 4 bases and J by 1 base, and 7 bases separated the two germline ends. The CDR3 spans 13 residues. The V call is TRBV10-3, the J call TRBJ1-1; D uncertain. Source: peripheral blood, taken after pregnancy. The receptor's source is a female donor with multiple sclerosis, enrolled in a pregnancy study. The CDR3 coding sequence is TGTGCCATCAGTGTTCCGGGGAACACTGAAGCTTTCTTT. It codes for CAISVPGNTEAFF.